The 9 T cell receptor beta chains below come from one sample, sequenced in a study of T cell responses to AZD1222 COVID-19 vaccine (dated by TCRdb to the early 2020s). Explained via the paper, the time point label denotes: baseline before first vaccination. This sample's treatment or condition label indicates: meningococcal conjugate vaccine given as trial control. The library was generated by the immunoSEQ multiplex PCR assay. TCRdb obtained this table from immuneACCESS and retained in-frame rearrangements with V and J assigned. These tables miss some clones; where compared with another copy, unresolved V genes account for less than half of the shortfall, and the remainder is unexplained. The sample table contains around 110,000 clones; only one count was recorded for around 85% of them. 3.9% of the sample is in the top ten clones. The sequencing used peripheral blood, collected on day 0 of MenACWY control vaccination. The source is an adult in good health.

A note on this clone: Because the CDR3 is missing its conserved closing phenylalanine or tryptophan, this is likely a read error. No DNA is shown, since the ends of the CDR3 on it are uncertain; the CDR3 is the one TCRdb lists. The chain combines TRBV20-1 with TRBJ1-1. The CDR3 numbers 11 amino acids, ends counted. In germline, CDR1 is DFQATT, CDR2 SNEGSKA (reference sequence). The CDR3 spells CSARDQSRDPL.

The CDR3 DNA reads TGCGCCAGCAGCTTGGCCGTGGGGAACTACAATGAGCAGTTCTTC. Amino acids: CASSLAVGNYNEQFF. The chain uses TRBV5-1 and TRBJ2-1; D not certain. CDR3 size: 15 residues. CDR1 is SGHRS, CDR2 YFSETQ, per germline. The V gene lost 0 bases and the J gene lost 3 bases, with 10 bases spanning the gap.

The chain is built from TRBV27 and TRBJ2-1, with D perhaps matching TRBD2 (6 bases). The CDR3 spans 13 residues. Germline V gene data show CDR1 as MNHEY and CDR2 as SMNVEV (reference sequence). The V and J ends lost 6 bases and 9 bases respectively, with 15 bases between them. CDR3 sequence: CASRPQAGGEQFF. As DNA, the CDR3 is TGTGCCAGCAGGCCGCAGGCCGGGGGTGAGCAGTTCTTC.

The rearrangement joins TRBV6-2 or TRBV6-3 to TRBJ1-2; TRBD1 agrees at 7 bases. The CDR3 loop spans 16 amino acids. The germline V gene has CDR1 MNHEY and CDR2 SVGEGT. V lost 2 bases, J lost 7 bases, and 13 bases stayed unmatched. CDR3 protein: CASSYAWDRRTGGYTF. DNA of the CDR3: TGTGCCAGCAGTTACGCGTGGGACAGAAGAACGGGTGGCTACACCTTC.

The gene calls are TRBV9 and TRBJ1-3; no reliable D call. Between the trimmed V and J ends, which lost 4 bases and 0 bases, there was a span of 14 bases. The germline CDR1 and CDR2 sequences are SGDLS and YYNGEE. The CDR3 sequence is 16 residues long. CDR3 protein: CASSPTTRNSGNTIYF. The CDR3 region has the DNA TGTGCCAGCAGCCCAACCACAAGGAACTCTGGAAACACCATATATTTT.

The rearrangement uses TRBV5-6 and TRBJ2-1, with 7 bases matching TRBD1. J was trimmed by 1 base and V by 0 bases; bases with no gene match: 4. Germline CDR1 and CDR2: SGHDT and YYEEEE. CDR3 length: 16 amino acids. CDR3 amino acids: CASSLAPGQSYNEQFF. CDR3 sequence (DNA): TGTGCCAGCAGCTTGGCACCGGGACAGTCCTACAATGAGCAGTTCTTC. Based on the CDR3 plus reference TRBV5-6 and TRBJ2-1, the full variable domain is DAGVTQSPTHLIKTRGQQVTLRCSPKSGHDTVSWYQQALGQGPQFIFQYYEEEERQRGNFPDRFSGHQFPNYSSELNVNALLLGDSALYLCASSLAPGQSYNEQFFGPGTRLTVL.

The rearrangement joins TRBV7-2 to TRBJ2-1; D is possibly TRBD2 (5 bases). The germline CDR1 and CDR2 sequences are SGHTA and FQGNSA. This CDR3 comprises 15 residues. The V gene lost 5 bases and the J gene lost 0 bases, with 11 bases spanning the gap. The CDR3 nucleotides are TGTGCCAGCAGCCCCGGGATCAACTCCTACAATGAGCAGTTCTTC. Translation gives CASSPGINSYNEQFF.

The chain joins TRBV7-2 to TRBJ2-7; maybe TRBD1 (6 bases). This CDR3 has 15 amino acids. Trimming stripped 5 bases from V and 2 bases from J, with 16 bases between. Germline CDR1 and CDR2: SGHTA and FQGNSA. Here the CDR3 DNA reads TGTGCCAGCAGCCCCGACCGGGACACACCCTACGAGCAGTACTTC. This gives the protein CASSPDRDTPYEQYF.

The chain carries TRBV18 and TRBJ2-2; no definite D call. The CDR3 is 14 amino acids. Trimming took off 3 bases at V and 3 bases at J, with 8 bases between the two ends. Germline loops: CDR1 KGHSH, CDR2 LQKENI. The DNA for the CDR3 is TGTGCCAGCTCACCGGGTGTGCACACCGGGGAGCTGTTTTTT. This gives the protein CASSPGVHTGELFF.